One sample yielded the 19 T cell receptor beta chains listed below, sequenced in a study of blood T cell repertoires in COVID-19. Only in-frame clones appear in the TCRdb table, and some are missing; sequencing was by immunoSEQ multiplex PCR. The sample consists of roughly 310,000 clones, 85% to 90% of them appearing once. The sequencing sample was made of peripheral blood. These receptor sequences come from a woman aged 50 to 60 with active or convalescent COVID-19.

The CDR3 DNA sequence: TGTGCCAGCAGTTACTCTCCCTCGGGCTACGAGCAGTACTTC. Translated, it gives CASSYSPSGYEQYF. This chain connects TRBV6-5 to TRBJ2-7; no definite D call. Trimming removed 0 bases at V and 3 bases at J, with 9 bases between. The germline V gene has CDR1 MNHEY and CDR2 SVGAGI. There are 14 residues in the CDR3.

About this clone itself: Other DNA sequences in the same sample also yield this CDR3. The chain uses TRBV30 and TRBJ1-5; D possibly corresponds to TRBD1 (6 bases). Per the germline V gene, CDR1 is GTSNPN and CDR2 is SVGIG (reference sequence). Trimming pared 1 base from V and 4 bases from J, leaving 8 bases between. The CDR3 covers 13 residues. The CDR3 sequence: CAWSAQGNQPQHF. The CDR3 DNA sequence: TGTGCCTGGAGTGCACAGGGTAATCAGCCCCAGCATTTT.

The chain joins TRBV7-9 to TRBJ2-5; D is perhaps TRBD2 (5 bases). The CDR3 extends over 13 amino acids. Germline V gene lookup returns CDR1 SEHNR and CDR2 FQNEAQ (reference sequence). Trimming left V 2 bases short and J 5 bases short, with 9 bases between. The CDR3 loop reads CASSLRGIETQYF. The CDR3 bases are TGTGCCAGCAGCTTACGGGGAATCGAGACCCAGTACTTC.

This clone was seen only once. The chain combines TRBV4-2 with TRBJ2-1; 11 nucleotides match TRBD2. Germline CDR1 is LGHNA and CDR2 is YNFKEQ. The J segment lost 4 bases and the V segment lost 4 bases, leaving 6 bases of the junction unmatched. The CDR3 loop spans 16 amino acids. CDR3 in DNA: TGTGCCAGCAGCCCCGGGACTAGCGGCCTATACAATGAGCAGTTCTTC. It encodes CASSPGTSGLYNEQFF.

The chain couples TRBV5-6 to TRBJ2-2; 8 nucleotides match TRBD2. Germline assignment: CDR1 SGHDT and CDR2 YYEEEE. This CDR3 region has 16 residues. The ends lost 1 base at V and 8 bases at J; junction bases unmatched: 10. CDR3 sequence reads: CASSLKLTSEAGELFF. CDR3 nucleotides: TGTGCCAGCAGCTTGAAACTGACTAGCGAGGCGGGGGAGCTGTTTTTT.

This rearrangement joins TRBV10-3 to TRBJ1-5; 8 bases match TRBD1. With 5 bases clipped from V and 0 bases from J, the junction kept 0 bases outside the gene matches. This CDR3 region has 14 residues. Germline values: CDR1 ENHRY, CDR2 SYGVKD. The CDR3 loop is CAISQGASNQPQHF. CDR3 bases: TGTGCCATCAGTCAGGGGGCTAGCAATCAGCCCCAGCATTTT.

The chain links TRBV7-9 to TRBJ1-2; possibly TRBD1 for D (6 bases). Per the germline V gene, CDR1 is SEHNR and CDR2 is FQNEAQ (reference sequence). Trimming cost V 0 bases and J 9 bases, with 17 bases left between them. CDR3 length: 15 amino acids. CDR3: CASSLAEGESLRYTF. As DNA, the CDR3 is TGTGCCAGCAGCTTAGCCGAGGGGGAGAGTTTGCGCTACACCTTC.

V and J are TRBV5-3 and TRBJ1-1; no firm D call. TRBV5-3 is reported as an ORF; its role is uncertain. The CDR3 contains 11 residues. Trimming removed 4 bases at V and 4 bases at J, with 5 bases between. The CDR3 region has the DNA TGTGCCAGAAGCCGGGGCACTGAAGCTTTCTTT. Protein: CARSRGTEAFF.

The chain carries TRBV9 and TRBJ2-1; maybe TRBD1 (6 bases). The CDR3 is made up of 15 amino acids. V was shortened by 4 bases and J by 7 bases, with 18 bases between the two germline ends. CDR1 is SGDLS, CDR2 YYNGEE, per germline. CDR3 loop: CASSIQGRGDNEQFF. As DNA, the CDR3 is TGTGCCAGCAGCATACAGGGTCGGGGCGATAATGAGCAGTTCTTC.

V gene TRBV18 combines with J gene TRBJ2-3, with D perhaps matching TRBD1 (5 bases). Trimming stripped 1 base from V and 5 bases from J, with 13 bases between. The CDR3 covers 15 residues. Germline V gene data show CDR1 as KGHSH and CDR2 as LQKENI. The CDR3 protein is CASSPQGSQGDTQYF. CDR3 sequence (DNA): TGTGCCAGCTCACCACAGGGTTCTCAGGGAGATACGCAGTATTTT. Full variable domain (rest looked up from reference TRBV18 and TRBJ2-3): NAGVMQNPRHLVRRRGQEARLRCSPMKGHSHVYWYRQLPEEGLKFMVYLQKENIIDESGMPKERFSAEFPKEGPSILRIQQVVRGDSAAYFCASSPQGSQGDTQYFGPGTRLTVL.

The chain couples TRBV11-3 to TRBJ2-3; D not certain. V lost 4 bases and J lost 6, with 11 bases in between. The CDR3 totals 13 residues. The germline V gene encodes CDR1 SGHNT and CDR2 YENEEA. CDR3 sequence: CASSSPPGDTQYF. DNA of the CDR3: TGTGCCAGCAGCTCACCCCCGGGTGATACGCAGTATTTT.

This chain connects TRBV19 to TRBJ2-2; 12 bases are a match to TRBD2. Germline values: CDR1 LNHDA, CDR2 SQIVND (reference sequence). Trimming removed 3 bases from V and 1 base from J; junction bases left unmatched: 12. This CDR3 is 20 amino acids long. The CDR3 DNA sequence: TGTGCCAGTAGTATCAGCCCTAGCGGGAGGGCCGGGTGGAACACCGGGGAGCTGTTTTTT. Translated: CASSISPSGRAGWNTGELFF.

The rearrangement links TRBV9 to TRBJ1-5, with D hard to call. This CDR3 has 14 amino acids. Per the germline V gene, CDR1 is SGDLS and CDR2 is YYNGEE. V was trimmed by 0 bases and J by 1 base, leaving 5 bases between them. The CDR3 nucleotides are TGTGCCAGCAGCGTAGGCCAGAGCAATCAGCCCCAGCATTTT. Residues: CASSVGQSNQPQHF.

The rearrangement uses TRBV27 and TRBJ1-1, with no clear D. The CDR3 is made up of 18 amino acids. The germline V and J ends were trimmed by 10 bases and 0 bases, with 27 bases remaining between them. The germline CDR1 and CDR2 sequences are MNHEY and SMNVEV (reference sequence). CDR3 sequence reads: CATPLVTPPRPMNTEAFF. In DNA, the CDR3 is TGTGCCACCCCCCTAGTCACCCCCCCACGTCCGATGAACACTGAAGCTTTCTTT.

This clone was observed a single time. This rearrangement joins TRBV27 to TRBJ1-4; D is uncertain. The CDR3 runs to 15 residues. Per germline, CDR1 MNHEY and CDR2 SMNVEV (reference sequence). V was clipped by 2 bases and J by 0 bases, with 7 bases between them. CDR3 in amino acids: CASSLAGTTNEKLFF. In nucleotides, the CDR3 is TGTGCCAGCAGTTTAGCCGGGACAACTAATGAAAAACTGTTTTTT. Together with reference TRBV27 and TRBJ1-4, the CDR3 gives the full variable domain: EAQVTQNPRYLITVTGKKLTVTCSQNMNHEYMSWYRQDPGLGLRQIYYSMNVEVTDKGDVPEGYKVSRKEKRNFPLILESPSPNQTSLYFCASSLAGTTNEKLFFGSGTQLSVL.

This sequence joins TRBV6-5 and TRBJ1-4; TRBD1 matches at 7 bases. The CDR3 length is 12 residues. The V gene end was trimmed by 4 bases and the J gene end by 8 bases; junction bases not matched to a gene: 1. Germline CDR1 reads MNHEY; CDR2 reads SVGAGI. The CDR3 loop is CASSSDREKLFF. The CDR3 DNA follows: TGTGCCAGCAGTTCGGACAGGGAAAAACTGTTTTTT.

The table lists this clone with a few counts. The DNA for the CDR3 is TGCGCCAGCAGCCCCGGACTAGCGGGAGGTAATGAGCAGTTCTTC. Translating it yields CASSPGLAGGNEQFF. This chain connects TRBV5-1 to TRBJ2-1; 14 bases are shared with TRBD2. The CDR3 consists of 15 residues. Germline V gene data show CDR1 as SGHRS and CDR2 as YFSETQ. The ends lost 4 bases at V and 7 bases at J; junction bases unmatched: 4.

This chain links TRBV4-2 with TRBJ1-2; a possible D gene is TRBD1 (5 bases). CDR1 is LGHNA, CDR2 YNFKEQ, per germline. The length of the CDR3 is 15 residues. V was cut by 2 bases and J by 4 bases, with 14 bases left in between. The CDR3, as DNA: TGTGCCAGCAGCCAATCCCAGGACAAGCCCTATGGCTACACCTTC. This sequence encodes CASSQSQDKPYGYTF.

The J gene is TRBJ2-1, the V gene TRBV12-3 or TRBV12-4, with a tentative D call TRBD2 (5 bases). The CDR3 covers 13 residues. V was trimmed by 6 bases and J by 7 bases, leaving 13 bases between them. The CDR3 bases are TGTGCCAGCAGCCACGGACTTTGGAATGAGCAGTTCTTC. This translates into CASSHGLWNEQFF.